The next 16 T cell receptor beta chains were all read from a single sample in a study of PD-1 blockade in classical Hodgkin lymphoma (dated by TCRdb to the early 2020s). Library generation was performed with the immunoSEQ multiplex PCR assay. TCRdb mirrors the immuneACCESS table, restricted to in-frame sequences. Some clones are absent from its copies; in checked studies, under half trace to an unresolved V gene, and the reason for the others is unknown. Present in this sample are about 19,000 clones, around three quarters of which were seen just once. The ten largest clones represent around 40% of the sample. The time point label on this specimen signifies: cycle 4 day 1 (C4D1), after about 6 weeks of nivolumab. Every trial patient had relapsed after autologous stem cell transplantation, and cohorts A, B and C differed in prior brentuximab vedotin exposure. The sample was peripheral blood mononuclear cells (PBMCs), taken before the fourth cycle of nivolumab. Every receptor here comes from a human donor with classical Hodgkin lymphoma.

The CDR3 protein is CASSPRGRSMTGANVLTF. CDR3 DNA: TGTGCCAGCAGCCCCCGAGGCAGATCAATGACTGGGGCCAACGTCCTGACTTTC. V and J are TRBV14 and TRBJ2-6; D not certain. Germline V gene lookup returns CDR1 SGHDN and CDR2 FVKESK. This CDR3 is built from 18 residues. Deletions cut 4 bases from V and 2 bases from J, with 18 bases between.

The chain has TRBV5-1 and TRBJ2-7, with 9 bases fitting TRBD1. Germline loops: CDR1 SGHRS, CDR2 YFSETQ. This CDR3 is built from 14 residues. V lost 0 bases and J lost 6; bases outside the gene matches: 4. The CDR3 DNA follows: TGCGCCAGCAGCTTGGGGGGACAGGGTCGCGAGCAGTACTTC. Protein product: CASSLGGQGREQYF.

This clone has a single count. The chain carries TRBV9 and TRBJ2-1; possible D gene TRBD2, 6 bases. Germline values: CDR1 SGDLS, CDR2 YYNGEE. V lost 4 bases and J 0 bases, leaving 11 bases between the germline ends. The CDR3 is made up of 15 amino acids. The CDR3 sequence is CASSSSGDSYNEQFF. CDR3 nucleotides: TGTGCCAGCAGCAGTAGCGGTGACTCCTACAATGAGCAGTTCTTC.

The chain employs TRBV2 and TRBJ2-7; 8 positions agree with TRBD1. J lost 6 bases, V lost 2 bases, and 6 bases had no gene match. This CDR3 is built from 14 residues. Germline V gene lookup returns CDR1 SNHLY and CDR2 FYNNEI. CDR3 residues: CASSEPRQGPEQYF. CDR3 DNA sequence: TGTGCCAGCAGTGAACCGAGACAGGGGCCCGAGCAGTACTTC.

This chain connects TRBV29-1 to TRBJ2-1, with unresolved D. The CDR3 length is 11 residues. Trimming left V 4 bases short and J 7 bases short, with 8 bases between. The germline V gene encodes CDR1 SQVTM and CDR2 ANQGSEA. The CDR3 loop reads CSVGARNEQFF. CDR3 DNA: TGCAGCGTTGGCGCACGTAATGAGCAGTTCTTC.

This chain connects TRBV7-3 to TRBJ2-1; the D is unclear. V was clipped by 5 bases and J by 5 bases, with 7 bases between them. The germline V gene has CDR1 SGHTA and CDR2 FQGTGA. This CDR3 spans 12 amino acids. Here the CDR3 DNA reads TGTGCCAGCAGCGCTAGTAACAATGAGCAGTTCTTC. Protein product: CASSASNNEQFF.

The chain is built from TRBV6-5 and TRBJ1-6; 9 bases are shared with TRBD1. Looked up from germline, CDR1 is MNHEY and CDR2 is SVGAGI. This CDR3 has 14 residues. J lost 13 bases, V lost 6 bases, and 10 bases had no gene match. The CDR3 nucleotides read TGTGCCAGCAGGGACCGGGACAGGGCCTCCCCCCTCCACTTT. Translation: CASRDRDRASPLHF.

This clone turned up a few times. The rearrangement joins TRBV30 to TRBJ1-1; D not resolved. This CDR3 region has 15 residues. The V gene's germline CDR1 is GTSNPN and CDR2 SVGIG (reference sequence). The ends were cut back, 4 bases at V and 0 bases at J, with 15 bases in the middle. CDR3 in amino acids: CAWNLDRPLNTEAFF. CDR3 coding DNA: TGTGCCTGGAATTTAGACCGGCCCTTGAACACTGAAGCTTTCTTT.

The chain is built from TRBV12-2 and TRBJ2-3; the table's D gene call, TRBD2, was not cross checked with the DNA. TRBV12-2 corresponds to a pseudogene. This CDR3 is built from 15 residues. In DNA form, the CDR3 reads TGTGCAAGTCGCTTAGGGGGGACTCTCACAGATACGCAGTATTTT. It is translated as CASRLGGTLTDTQYF.

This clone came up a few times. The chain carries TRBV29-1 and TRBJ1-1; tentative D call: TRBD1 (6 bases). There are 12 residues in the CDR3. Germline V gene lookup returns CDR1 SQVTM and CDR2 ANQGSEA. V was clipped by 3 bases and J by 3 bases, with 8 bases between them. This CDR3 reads CSVDPGDTEAFF. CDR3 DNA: TGCAGCGTTGATCCAGGGGACACTGAAGCTTTCTTT.

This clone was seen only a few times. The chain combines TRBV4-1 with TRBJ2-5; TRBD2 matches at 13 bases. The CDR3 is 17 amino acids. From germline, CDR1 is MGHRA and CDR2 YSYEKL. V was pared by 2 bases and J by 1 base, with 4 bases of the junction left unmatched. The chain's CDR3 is CASSQQRLAGGQETQYF. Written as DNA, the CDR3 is TGCGCCAGCAGCCAACAGAGACTAGCGGGGGGCCAAGAGACCCAGTACTTC.

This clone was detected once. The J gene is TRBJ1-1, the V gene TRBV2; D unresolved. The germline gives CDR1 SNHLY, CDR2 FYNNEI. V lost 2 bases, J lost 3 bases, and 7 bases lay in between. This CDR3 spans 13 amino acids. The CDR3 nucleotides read TGTGCCAGCAGTGAAATGTGGGACACTGAAGCTTTCTTT. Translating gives CASSEMWDTEAFF.

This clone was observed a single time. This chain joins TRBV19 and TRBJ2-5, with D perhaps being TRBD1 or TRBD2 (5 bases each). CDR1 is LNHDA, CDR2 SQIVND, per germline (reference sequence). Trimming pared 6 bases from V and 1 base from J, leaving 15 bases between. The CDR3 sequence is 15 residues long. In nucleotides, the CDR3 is TGTGCCAGTAGGACAGTCACGGGGTCCCAAGAGACCCAGTACTTC. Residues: CASRTVTGSQETQYF.

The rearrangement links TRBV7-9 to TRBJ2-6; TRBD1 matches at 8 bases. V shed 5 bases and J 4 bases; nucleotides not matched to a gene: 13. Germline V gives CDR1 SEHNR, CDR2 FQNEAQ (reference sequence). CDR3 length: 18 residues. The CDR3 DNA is TGTGCCAGCAGCCTTTCCGGGACAGGAGTGATGGGGGCCAACGTCCTGACTTTC. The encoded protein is CASSLSGTGVMGANVLTF.

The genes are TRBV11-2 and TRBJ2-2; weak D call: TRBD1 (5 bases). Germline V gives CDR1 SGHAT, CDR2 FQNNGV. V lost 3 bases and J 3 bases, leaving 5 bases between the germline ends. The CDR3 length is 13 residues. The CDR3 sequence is CASSLTDTGELFF. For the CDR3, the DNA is TGTGCCAGCAGCTTGACAGACACCGGGGAGCTGTTTTTT.

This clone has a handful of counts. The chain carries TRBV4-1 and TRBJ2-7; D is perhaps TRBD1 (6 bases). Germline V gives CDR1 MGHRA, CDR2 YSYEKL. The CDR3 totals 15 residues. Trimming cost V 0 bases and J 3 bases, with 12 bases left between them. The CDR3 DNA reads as TGCGCCAGCAGCCAAGATTCAGGGGTAAACTACGAGCAGTACTTC. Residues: CASSQDSGVNYEQYF.